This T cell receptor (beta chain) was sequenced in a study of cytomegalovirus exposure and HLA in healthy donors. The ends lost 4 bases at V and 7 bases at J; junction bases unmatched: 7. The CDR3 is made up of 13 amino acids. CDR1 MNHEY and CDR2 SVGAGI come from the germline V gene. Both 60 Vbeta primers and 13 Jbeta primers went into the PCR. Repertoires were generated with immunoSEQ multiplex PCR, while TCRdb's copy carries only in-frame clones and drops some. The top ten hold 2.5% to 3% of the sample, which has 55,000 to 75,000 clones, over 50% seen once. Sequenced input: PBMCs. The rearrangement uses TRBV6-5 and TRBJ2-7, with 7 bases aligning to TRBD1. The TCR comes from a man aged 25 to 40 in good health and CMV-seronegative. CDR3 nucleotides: TGTGCCAGCAGTTTCGACAGGGCCCTGGAGCAGTACTTC. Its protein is CASSFDRALEQYF.